The 24 T cell receptor beta chains below were found in one sample sequenced in a study of T-cell reconstitution after alpha-beta-depleted transplantation in children. Unique molecular identifiers were used in preparing the TCRbeta library. TCRdb re-called the PCR reads with MiXCR, one entry per CDR3 protein. Of about 280,000 distinct CDR3 sequences in the sample, under 14% were seen once. The starting material was peripheral blood, obtained 180 days after TCRalphabeta/CD19-depleted stem cell transplant. Receptors were obtained from a male patient aged 2-15 years who had a stem cell transplant for chronic granulomatous disease, so the T cells may come from the graft donor.

At least ten counts were recorded for this clonotype. V is TRBV7-2 and J is TRBJ2-1; weak D call: TRBD2 (6 bases). The germline V and J ends were trimmed by 5 bases and 6 bases, with 20 bases remaining between them. CDR1 is SGHTA and CDR2 is FQGNSA in the germline V gene. There are 16 residues in the CDR3. The CDR3 sequence is CASSPFAGGSVNEQFF. CDR3 sequence (DNA): TGTGCCAGCAGCCCATTTGCCGGGGGAAGTGTCAATGAGCAGTTCTTC. The complete variable domain, with remaining parts taken from reference TRBV7-2 and TRBJ2-1, reads GAGVSQSPSNKVTEKGKDVELRCDPISGHTALYWYRQSLGQGLEFLIYFQGNSAPDKSGLPSDRFSAERTGGSVSTLTIQRTQQEDSAVYLCASSPFAGGSVNEQFFGPGTRLTVL.

This clonotype was counted once. Given a much more abundant clone one base away, this may be a read error. The chain's CDR3 is CAIKSSTDRQYF. DNA for the CDR3: TGTGCCATCAAGTCTAGCACAGATAGGCAGTATTTT. The rearrangement uses TRBV10-3 and TRBJ2-3, with D maybe TRBD2 (5 bases). CDR3 size: 12 residues. The germline gives CDR1 ENHRY, CDR2 SYGVKD.

This clonotype was detected ten times or more. This chain links TRBV7-3 with TRBJ2-3; the D is unclear. V was cut by 1 base and J by 2 bases, with 7 bases left in between. CDR3 size: 14 residues. Germline V gene data show CDR1 as SGHTA and CDR2 as FQGTGA. The CDR3 nucleotides read TGTGCCAGCAGCTTAAGTGGCCTCACAGATACGCAGTATTTT. It specifies CASSLSGLTDTQYF.

This clonotype was seen many times. The chain recombines TRBV7-2 with TRBJ2-3; D is perhaps TRBD1 or TRBD2 (5 bases each). V was shortened by 1 base and J by 4 bases, with 9 bases between the two germline ends. The germline V gene has CDR1 SGHTA and CDR2 FQGNSA. This CDR3 spans 14 amino acids. The CDR3 region is CASSLVGAPDTQYF. The CDR3 nucleotides are TGTGCCAGCAGCTTAGTCGGGGCCCCAGATACGCAGTATTTT.

This clonotype has more than one count but fewer than ten. It may be a read error: a sequence one base away is much more abundant. V and J are TRBV11-3 and TRBJ2-1, with 8 bases fitting TRBD1. J was trimmed by 6 bases and V by 5 bases; bases with no gene match: 3. CDR1 and CDR2 from the germline V gene are SGHNT and YENEEA. This CDR3 is 13 amino acids long. CDR3 coding DNA: TGTGCCAGCAGCGCTACAGGGGGCAATGAGCAGTTCTTC. It translates to CASSATGGNEQFF.

This clonotype has a count of ten or more. The chain joins TRBV20-1 to TRBJ2-1; 8 positions agree with TRBD2. Germline CDR1 reads DFQATT; CDR2 reads SNEGSKA (reference sequence). The CDR3 runs to 13 residues. V trimming: 5 bases; J trimming: 8 bases; junction bases outside the gene matches: 8. The CDR3 nucleotides are TGCAGTGCTCCCAGAGCGGGAGAAGATGAGCAGTTCTTC. Amino acids: CSAPRAGEDEQFF.

With respect to this clonotype: A much larger clone lies one base from this, so it may be a read error. The chain couples TRBV29-1 to TRBJ2-1, with 7 bases matching TRBD1. The CDR3 is 13 residues long. Germline CDR1 reads SQVTM; CDR2 reads ANQGSEA. V dropped 7 bases and J dropped 5; count of bases not matched to a gene: 8. This CDR3 is CSANGTDDNEQFF. Here the CDR3 DNA reads TGCAGCGCCAACGGGACAGATGACAATGAGCAGTTCTTC.

This clonotype has at least ten counts. V and J are TRBV14 and TRBJ2-3; D perhaps matches TRBD2 (5 bases). CDR3 length: 15 amino acids. V was pared by 1 base and J by 0 bases, with 8 bases between. Germline V gene lookup returns CDR1 SGHDN and CDR2 FVKESK. This CDR3 is CASSQAGRSTDTQYF. The CDR3 nucleotides are TGTGCCAGCAGCCAAGCGGGAAGGAGCACAGATACGCAGTATTTT.

This clonotype was recorded many times. The rearrangement uses TRBV12-3 or TRBV12-4 and TRBJ1-3; D unresolved. This CDR3 contains 11 residues. The V end was cut by 5 bases, the J end by 9 bases, with 8 bases between. The CDR3 region is CASSPLSTIYF. The CDR3, as DNA: TGTGCCAGCAGTCCCCTCAGCACCATATATTTT.

This clonotype showed up many times. The chain recombines TRBV30 with TRBJ2-6; D gene unclear. V was clipped by 2 bases and J by 1 base, with 15 bases between them. Germline V gene lookup returns CDR1 GTSNPN and CDR2 SVGIG (reference sequence). The CDR3 extends over 17 amino acids. Here the CDR3 DNA reads TGTGCCTGGAGTCCACTTAAAGGGCAATCTGGGGCCAACGTCCTGACTTTC. This gives the protein CAWSPLKGQSGANVLTF. Together with reference TRBV30 and TRBJ2-6, the CDR3 gives the full variable domain: SQTIHQWPATLVQPVGSPLSLECTVEGTSNPNLYWYRQAAGRGLQLLFYSVGIGQISSEVPQNLSASRPQDRQFILSSKKLLLSDSGFYLCAWSPLKGQSGANVLTFGAGSRLTVL.

This clonotype came up many times. The rearrangement links TRBV14 to TRBJ2-7; D ambiguous. The CDR3 sequence is 15 residues long. CDR1 and CDR2 from the germline V gene are SGHDN and FVKESK. V lost 0 bases to trimming and J lost 1 base, with 10 bases between them. The DNA for the CDR3 is TGTGCCAGCAGCCAAGATGTGGCAGTTTCCTACGAGCAGTACTTC. Translating gives CASSQDVAVSYEQYF.

This clonotype has more than one count but fewer than ten. The chain links TRBV5-4 to TRBJ2-3; 12 bases are shared with TRBD2. The CDR3 is made up of 15 amino acids. Trimming at V came to 4 bases and at J to 6 bases, leaving 6 bases not matched to a gene. Germline V gene data show CDR1 as SGHNT and CDR2 as YYREEE (reference sequence). As DNA, the CDR3 is TGTGCCAGCAGCCTTCGACTAGCGGGAGCGGATACGCAGTATTTT. It specifies CASSLRLAGADTQYF. The variable domain in full, completed from reference TRBV5-4 and TRBJ2-3, reads ETGVTQSPTHLIKTRGQQVTLRCSSQSGHNTVSWYQQALGQGPQFIFQYYREEENGRGNFPPRFSGLQFPNYSSELNVNALELDDSALYLCASSLRLAGADTQYFGPGTRLTVL.

This clonotype was observed at least ten times. The chain has TRBV12-3 or TRBV12-4 and TRBJ2-1, with D perhaps matching TRBD2 (6 bases). The CDR3 has 14 amino acids. V dropped 5 bases and J dropped 5 bases, with 13 bases sitting between them. Here the CDR3 reads CASSPRDFHNEQFF. The CDR3 nucleotides are TGTGCCAGCAGTCCCCGGGACTTTCACAATGAGCAGTTCTTC.

This clonotype was recorded at least ten times. The J gene is TRBJ2-7, the V gene TRBV5-1; D tentatively fits TRBD1 or TRBD2 (5 bases each). There are 20 residues in the CDR3. V lost 0 bases, J lost 0 bases, and 25 bases lay in between. Looked up from germline, CDR1 is SGHRS and CDR2 is YFSETQ. CDR3 nucleotides: TGCGCCAGCAGCTTGGAAGCAGGGCAGGGAGCGGACGTTAGCTCCTACGAGCAGTACTTC. This sequence encodes CASSLEAGQGADVSSYEQYF.

This clonotype was seen many times. The chain combines TRBV4-1 with TRBJ2-7; 8 nucleotides align to TRBD2. CDR1 is MGHRA and CDR2 is YSYEKL in the germline V gene. The trim removed 0 bases at V and 4 bases at J, leaving 8 bases unmatched. The CDR3 runs 16 residues. Here the CDR3 DNA reads TGCGCCAGCAGCCAAGAAACCCAGCGGGGGCTGTACGAGCAGTACTTC. Translated: CASSQETQRGLYEQYF.

This clonotype was seen many times. The chain has TRBV20-1 and TRBJ2-5; the match to TRBD1 covers 12 bases. V dropped 5 bases and J dropped 7; count of bases not matched to a gene: 2. Germline V gene data show CDR1 as DFQATT and CDR2 as SNEGSKA (reference sequence). This CDR3 has 12 amino acids. The DNA of the CDR3 is TGCAGTGCTGGGGGACAGGGGGCGACCCAGTACTTC. It yields the protein CSAGGQGATQYF.

At least ten counts were recorded for this clonotype. The V gene is TRBV28, the J gene TRBJ1-1; D gene unclear. Germline V CDR1 and CDR2: MDHEN, SYDVKM. This CDR3 has 14 amino acids. The V end lost 7 bases, the J end lost 1 base, and 13 bases lay between the germline ends. CDR3 sequence reads: CASTQSGRNTEAFF. In nucleotides, the CDR3 is TGTGCCAGCACCCAGTCCGGGAGGAACACTGAAGCTTTCTTT.

This clonotype was found many times. This chain connects TRBV3-1 to TRBJ1-5; TRBD1 agrees at 7 bases. Germline assignment: CDR1 LGHDT and CDR2 YNNKEL (reference sequence). The CDR3 runs to 14 residues. V shed 5 bases, J shed 3 bases, and the junction held 4 bases outside the gene matches. The CDR3 DNA reads TGTGCCAGCAGCAGACAGGGCTCCAATCAGCCCCAGCATTTT. Protein product: CASSRQGSNQPQHF.

This clonotype has ten or more counts. This chain connects TRBV2 to TRBJ1-1; D is unclear. CDR3 length equals 13 residues. The V end lost 2 bases, the J end lost 4 bases, and 8 bases lay between the germline ends. Germline loops: CDR1 SNHLY, CDR2 FYNNEI. The CDR3 here is CASSERAVTEAFF. The CDR3 coding sequence is TGTGCCAGCAGTGAAAGGGCCGTCACTGAAGCTTTCTTT.

This clonotype was recorded many times. The gene calls are TRBV4-1 and TRBJ1-3; D possibly corresponds to TRBD1 (6 bases). Per germline, CDR1 MGHRA and CDR2 YSYEKL. The CDR3 is 15 residues long. Trimming cost V 4 bases and J 3 bases, with 13 bases left between them. The chain's CDR3 is CASSRLGGLGNTIYF. CDR3 nucleotides: TGCGCCAGCAGCCGACTAGGGGGACTTGGAAACACCATATATTTT.

This clonotype was observed at least ten times. The V call is TRBV7-2, the J call TRBJ2-2; a possible D gene is TRBD2 (6 bases). Germline-derived CDR1 and CDR2 are SGHTA and FQGNSA. Trimming removed 5 bases at V and 4 bases at J, with 17 bases between. The CDR3 consists of 16 residues. The CDR3 protein is CASSQGLPYTTGELFF. The DNA of the CDR3 is TGTGCCAGCAGCCAGGGACTCCCCTATACCACCGGGGAGCTGTTTTTT.

This clonotype occurred many times. This chain uses TRBV7-2 with TRBJ2-1; D is perhaps TRBD1 (8 bases). The CDR3 is 16 residues long. With 5 bases removed from V and 5 bases from J, the gap between germline ends came to 19 bases. Looked up from germline, CDR1 is SGHTA and CDR2 is FQGNSA. CDR3 loop: CASSIQGAGVDNEQFF. DNA of the CDR3: TGTGCCAGCAGCATCCAGGGGGCGGGAGTGGACAATGAGCAGTTCTTC.

On this clonotype: A read error is possible here, since a much larger clone lies one base away. For the CDR3, the DNA is TGCGTCAGCAGCAACAGGGTCCAGCAGTATTTT. Translated: CVSSNRVQQYF. The chain recombines TRBV5-1 with TRBJ2-3, with D possibly being TRBD1 (6 bases). CDR3 size: 11 residues. The germline V gene encodes CDR1 SGHRS and CDR2 YFSETQ.

This clonotype was detected many times. The rearrangement uses TRBV5-1 and TRBJ2-5; 7 nucleotides align to TRBD1. The CDR3 length is 16 residues. V trimming: 1 base; J trimming: 0 bases; junction bases outside the gene matches: 6. Germline assignment: CDR1 SGHRS and CDR2 YFSETQ. CDR3 protein: CASSLRTGPNQETQYF. The CDR3 nucleotides read TGCGCCAGCAGCTTGAGGACAGGTCCAAACCAAGAGACCCAGTACTTC.